These 9 T cell receptor beta chains came from one sample sequenced in a study of blood T cell repertoires in COVID-19. Produced via immunoSEQ multiplex PCR; TCRdb's table is partial and in-frame only. The data hold some 220,000 clones, with approximately 85% observed a single time. Sequenced material: peripheral blood. The receptors shown here come from a woman in her seventies with COVID-19, enrolled during active disease.

J is TRBJ2-7 and V is TRBV19, with 10 positions matching TRBD1. The CDR3 spans 15 residues. In germline, CDR1 is LNHDA, CDR2 SQIVND (reference sequence). V gave up 3 bases and J gave up 3 bases; unmatched junction bases: 5. The chain's CDR3 is CASSIQGQGYYEQYF. In nucleotides, the CDR3 is TGTGCCAGTAGTATTCAGGGACAGGGGTACTACGAGCAGTACTTC.

V is TRBV7-9 and J is TRBJ2-5; weak D call: TRBD2 (7 bases). The CDR3 consists of 17 residues. V lost 5 bases, J lost 2 bases, and 21 bases lay in between. The germline V gene has CDR1 SEHNR and CDR2 FQNEAQ (reference sequence). The CDR3: CASSPGLVAQGQETQYF. For the CDR3, the DNA is TGTGCCAGCAGCCCCGGACTAGTGGCGCAGGGGCAAGAGACCCAGTACTTC.

The chain employs TRBV6-5 and TRBJ2-1; 7 bases align to TRBD1. Trimming took 8 bases from V and 7 from J; bases not matched to a gene: 14. The CDR3 length is 15 residues. CDR1 and CDR2 from the germline V gene are MNHEY and SVGAGI. This CDR3 is CASAEGTVQGNEQFF. The CDR3 DNA sequence: TGTGCCAGCGCCGAGGGGACAGTGCAGGGTAATGAGCAGTTCTTC.

The chain uses TRBV19 and TRBJ1-1; 10 bases fit TRBD1. The CDR3 spans 15 residues. J gave up 2 bases and V 5 bases, and 5 bases lay outside the gene matches. Germline V lookup: CDR1 LNHDA, CDR2 SQIVND (reference sequence). The CDR3 reads CASSVDRGKNTEAFF. The CDR3 nucleotides are TGTGCCAGTAGTGTGGACAGGGGGAAAAACACTGAAGCTTTCTTT.

V and J are TRBV9 and TRBJ1-4, with D perhaps matching TRBD1 (6 bases). This CDR3 is 15 amino acids long. Germline-derived CDR1 and CDR2 are SGDLS and YYNGEE. V gave up 4 bases and J gave up 6 bases, with 16 bases separating them. The CDR3 nucleotides are TGTGCCAGCAGCACAAGAGGGGGACGGGATGAAAAACTGTTTTTT. Its translation is CASSTRGGRDEKLFF.

The CDR3 region is CASSPAGYSGGNTEAFF. The CDR3 nucleotides read TGTGCCAGTAGCCCCGCGGGGTACTCCGGCGGGAACACTGAAGCTTTCTTT. V is TRBV19 and J is TRBJ1-1; D gene unclear. The CDR3 totals 17 residues. Trimming left V 6 bases short and J 1 base short, with 21 bases between. Germline V CDR1 and CDR2: LNHDA, SQIVND (reference sequence).

This clone appeared once. The chain has TRBV3-1 (or the pseudogene TRBV3-2) and TRBJ2-5, with 13 nucleotides matching TRBD2. Germline V CDR1 and CDR2: LGHDT, YNNKEL (reference sequence). Unmatched junction bases numbered 4, after V lost 4 bases and J lost 2 bases. The CDR3 contains 16 residues. DNA for the CDR3: TGTGCCAGCAGCCTCCGGACTAGCGGGAGACAAGAGACCCAGTACTTC. Translating gives CASSLRTSGRQETQYF.

The chain employs TRBV11-2 and TRBJ1-2; 7 bases map to TRBD1. The CDR3 has 14 amino acids. V was pared by 4 bases and J by 4 bases, with 6 bases of the junction left unmatched. From germline, CDR1 is SGHAT and CDR2 FQNNGV. The CDR3 DNA is TGTGCCAGCAGCTCGTTGACAGGGCCCTATGGCTACACCTTC. Its protein product is CASSSLTGPYGYTF.

Only a few counts were recorded for this clone. The chain recombines TRBV6-5 with TRBJ2-7; D gene ambiguous. The CDR3 has 15 amino acids. Per the germline V gene, CDR1 is MNHEY and CDR2 is SVGAGI. Trimming shortened V by 0 bases and J by 4 bases, and 13 bases separated the two germline ends. The CDR3 coding sequence is TGTGCCAGCAGTTACTCAGAGCCCCGCCTTTACGAGCAGTACTTC. This codes for CASSYSEPRLYEQYF.